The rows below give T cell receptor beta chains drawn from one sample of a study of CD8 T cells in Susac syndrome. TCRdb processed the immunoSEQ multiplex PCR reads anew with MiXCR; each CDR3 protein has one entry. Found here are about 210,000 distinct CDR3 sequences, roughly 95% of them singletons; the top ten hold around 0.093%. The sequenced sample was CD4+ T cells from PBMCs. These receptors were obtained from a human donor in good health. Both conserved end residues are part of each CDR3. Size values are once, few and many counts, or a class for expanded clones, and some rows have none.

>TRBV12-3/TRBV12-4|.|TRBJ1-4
CASSLRGTNEKLFF
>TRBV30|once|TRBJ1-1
CARKPGLNTEAFF
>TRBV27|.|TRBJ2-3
CASSPPGRAPDTQYF
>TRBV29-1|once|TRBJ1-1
CVTGHTEAFF
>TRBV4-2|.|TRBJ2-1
CASSQHVNEQFF
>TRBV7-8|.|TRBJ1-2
CASSLDSRTGNGYTF
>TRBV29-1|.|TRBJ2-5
CSVGREGDRYGTQYF
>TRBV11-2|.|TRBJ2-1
CASRSAGGLYNEQFF
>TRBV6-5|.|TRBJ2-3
CASTRGGTDTQYF
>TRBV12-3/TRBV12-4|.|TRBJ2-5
CASSFYGGGEEETQYF
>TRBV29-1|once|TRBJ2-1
CSVDRDSNNEQFF
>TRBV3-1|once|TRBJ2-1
CASTGLAYNEQFF
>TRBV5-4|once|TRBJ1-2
CASSLRLDGYTF
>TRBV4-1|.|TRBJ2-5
CASSTLADYQETQYF
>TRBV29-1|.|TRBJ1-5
CSVALTGYNQPQHF
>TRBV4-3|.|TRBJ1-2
CASSQRGRDGYTF
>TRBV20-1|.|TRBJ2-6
CSARPQRRANVLTF
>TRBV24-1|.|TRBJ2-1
CATSDLGLSSYNEQFF
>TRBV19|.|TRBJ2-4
CASGSNSGAKNIQYF
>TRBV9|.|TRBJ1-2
CASSVGVLERYGYTF
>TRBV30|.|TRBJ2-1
CAWIVASVANEQFF
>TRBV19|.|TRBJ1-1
CASIENRGGTEAFF
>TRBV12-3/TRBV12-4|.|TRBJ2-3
CASSPGQLTDTQYF
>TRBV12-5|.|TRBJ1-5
CASAQGNQPQHF
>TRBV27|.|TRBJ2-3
CASSDADLWEGSTDTQYF
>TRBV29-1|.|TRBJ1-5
CSVEEGEGGFQPQHF